The T cell receptor (beta chain) described here comes from a study of post-analysis software for immune sequencing data. Findings and limits, study-wide: Samples made in the same batch grouped tightly together by F measure. Controls showed significantly higher normalized Chao1 diversity than did multiple sclerosis patients. Higher frequency in patients than in controls was seen for roughly five TRBV segments, with TRBV5-6, TRBV5-1 and TRBV20-1 among them.

With V trimmed by 6 bases and J by 3 bases, 4 bases remained unmatched. This CDR3 has 14 amino acids. Germline CDR1 KGHDR, CDR2 SFDVKD. By proportion, this clonotype is medium-sized. Its target is unknown. Unique molecular identifiers were built into the TCR beta cDNA libraries. TCRdb re-derived calls from the PCR reads in MiXCR, one entry per CDR3 protein. The data show just over 250,000 distinct CDR3 sequences, approximately 34% seen once. The J gene is TRBJ2-1, the V gene TRBV24-1, with 7 nucleotides matching TRBD2. The TCR originated in a girl between 10 and 17 years old with multiple sclerosis. Sequencing was performed on blood. For the CDR3, the DNA is TGTGCCACCAGTTTGGGAGGGAGCTACAATGAGCAGTTCTTC. This gives the protein CATSLGGSYNEQFF.